The following is a TCR beta chain sequence with its context. The data derive from a study of blood T cell repertoires in COVID-19. Across the study: There were acute and convalescent COVID-19 samples, and they came from the United States, Italy and Spain.

Cohort assignment relied on participant-reported clinical history. Symptom resolution, clearance, or two negative PCRs marked the recovered donors of Cohort 3. Original processing notes: Reference gene primers were amplified, and this amplification served to estimate nucleated cell counts. The assay was immunoSEQ multiplex PCR, and TCRdb's table has in-frame clones only and misses some. V, J and clone size are those of that table, while D and trimming were read from the DNA. The sample has fewer than 400,000 clones; roughly nine tenths are singletons. This receptor was obtained from a woman in her 30s who had recovered from COVID-19. What was sequenced was PBMCs or T cells enriched from blood (not recorded which).

The CDR3 loop reads CASSLSYWQPQHF. The CDR3 nucleotides read TGTGCCAGCAGTTTAAGCTACTGGCAGCCCCAGCATTTT. V gene TRBV6-5 combines with J gene TRBJ1-5; no clear D gene. Germline V gene sequence: CDR1 MNHEY, CDR2 SVGAGI. Trimming stripped 4 bases from V and 7 bases from J, with 11 bases between. This CDR3 contains 13 residues.